Listed below are T cell receptor beta chains from one sample, sequenced in a study of blood T cell repertoires in COVID-19. Sequencing used immunoSEQ multiplex PCR; TCRdb keeps in-frame clones, though not all of them. The sample includes 51,000 or so clones, around 83% seen only once; the top ten take around 7.5%. Sequencing input: peripheral blood. The receptor set was obtained from a man aged 65 to 85 with active COVID-19. CDR3s leave out the opening cysteine and the closing phenylalanine or tryptophan. A D gene is named only where the DNA matches it firmly.

V gene	D gene	J gene	CDR3 protein
TRBV2	NA	TRBJ1-2	ASSDWGQTTYT
TRBV5-1	TRBD1	TRBJ2-7	ASSLGTGFSYEQY
TRBV4-2	NA	TRBJ2-2	ASSQGEREELF
TRBV7-9	NA	TRBJ1-3	ASSLSSGNTIY
TRBV5-1	NA	TRBJ1-4	ASSFGAGTNEKLF
TRBV4-2	TRBD1	TRBJ2-6	ASSQRDRSDQTGANVLT
TRBV9	NA	TRBJ2-2	ASSLRGTGELF
TRBV6-6	TRBD1	TRBJ2-7	ASSTGTGRGYEQY
TRBV11-2	TRBD1	TRBJ2-7	ASSLTGQSYEQY
TRBV6-5	TRBD1	TRBJ2-1	ASSNTGAGQF
TRBV5-1	NA	TRBJ2-7	ASSLDLGAVEQY
TRBV27	TRBD2	TRBJ2-5	ASSPGTSGQETQY
TRBV6-4	TRBD1	TRBJ1-2	ASSEEGDRGYGYT
TRBV19	TRBD1	TRBJ2-2	ASSKDRVATGELF
TRBV7-9	TRBD1	TRBJ1-6	ASSLSQGASGNSPLH
TRBV15	TRBD1	TRBJ1-4	ATSRETGELF
TRBV19	NA	TRBJ1-6	ASSIDGQYSPLH
TRBV9	NA	TRBJ1-3	ASSVGGTGNTIY
TRBV9	NA	TRBJ1-1	ASSAQGQNTEAF
TRBV27	TRBD2	TRBJ2-1	ASKERGGLYEQF
TRBV7-3	TRBD2	TRBJ2-3	ASSLNSGGRTDTQY
TRBV14	TRBD1	TRBJ2-7	ASSQVWDRTSSYEQY
TRBV29-1	NA	TRBJ1-1	SVAFRGTEAF